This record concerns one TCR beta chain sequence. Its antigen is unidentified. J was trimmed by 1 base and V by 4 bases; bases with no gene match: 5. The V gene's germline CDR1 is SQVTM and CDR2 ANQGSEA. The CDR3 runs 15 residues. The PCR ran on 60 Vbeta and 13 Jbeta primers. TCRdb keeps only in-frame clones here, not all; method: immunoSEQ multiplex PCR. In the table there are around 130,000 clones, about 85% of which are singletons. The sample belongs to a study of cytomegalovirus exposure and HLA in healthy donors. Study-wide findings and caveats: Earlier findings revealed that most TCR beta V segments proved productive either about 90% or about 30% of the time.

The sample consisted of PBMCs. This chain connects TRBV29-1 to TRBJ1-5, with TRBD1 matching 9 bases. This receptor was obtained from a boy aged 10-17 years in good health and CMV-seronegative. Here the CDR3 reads CSVALTGGSNQPQHF. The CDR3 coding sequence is TGCAGCGTTGCCCTGACAGGGGGGAGCAATCAGCCCCAGCATTTT.